This record concerns one T cell receptor (beta chain) sequence. What it binds is not known. This entry is derived from a study of T cell responses to AZD1222 COVID-19 vaccine. Study-level information: Timing groups of about 4 and about 12 weeks for second doses were pooled.

The data were produced by immunoSEQ multiplex PCR, yet TCRdb's version contains in-frame clones alone and is incomplete. The table has fewer than 35,000 clones, 80% to 95% seen once. Study results and limitations: Increases in Spike-specific TCR breadth and depth were seen after two AZD1222 doses. The sample set comprised mostly white British donors with more females, and clonal diversity was possibly underestimated. Targets within unmutated variant regions were reportedly found for nearly half of spike-specific TCRs.

This clonotype was obtained from an adult in good health. The material was peripheral blood, obtained on day 0 of AZD1222 vaccination.

The CDR3 protein is CASSQDVSGIYGYTF. The CDR3 nucleotides read TGCGCCAGCAGCCAAGACGTCTCTGGGATCTATGGCTACACCTTC. The chain joins TRBV4-3 to TRBJ1-2; D unresolved. Deletions cut 0 bases from V and 4 bases from J, with 12 bases between. CDR1 LGHNA and CDR2 YSLEER come from the germline V gene. This CDR3 has 15 residues.